Below are 29 T cell receptor beta chains sequenced from a single sample in a study of cytomegalovirus exposure and HLA in healthy donors. It was with 60 Vbeta and 13 Jbeta primers that the PCR ran. TCRdb keeps only in-frame clones here, not all; method: immunoSEQ multiplex PCR. The data hold over 200,000 clones, with roughly 75% observed a single time. The specimen was PBMCs. Receptors were obtained from a woman aged 25 to 39 in good health and CMV-seronegative.

The chain has TRBV27 and TRBJ2-1, with 12 bases aligning to TRBD1. The CDR3 contains 19 residues. From germline, CDR1 is MNHEY and CDR2 SMNVEV (reference sequence). The J segment lost 5 bases and the V segment lost 7 bases, leaving 18 bases of the junction unmatched. The CDR3 DNA reads TGTGCCAGCACTTTCCGTCGGGGACAGGGGGCTAATAAGGACAATGAGCAGTTCTTC. Protein sequence: CASTFRRGQGANKDNEQFF.

This chain joins TRBV6-1 and TRBJ2-7; D remains unclear. The ends were cut back, 5 bases at V and 1 base at J, with 12 bases in the middle. The CDR3 has 14 residues. Germline V gene data show CDR1 as MNHNS and CDR2 as SASEGT. The chain's CDR3 is CASSQSVASYEQYF. The CDR3 DNA reads TGTGCCAGCAGTCAATCAGTTGCTTCCTACGAGCAGTACTTC.

The V gene is TRBV7-2, the J gene TRBJ2-1, with 9 bases that match TRBD2. This CDR3 region has 15 residues. Germline CDR1 SGHTA, CDR2 FQGNSA. V lost 6 bases and J lost 0; bases outside the gene matches: 3. Here the CDR3 reads CASSYSGSSYNEQFF. The CDR3, as DNA: TGTGCCAGCAGTTATAGCGGGAGCTCCTACAATGAGCAGTTCTTC. The variable domain in full, with the rest retrieved from reference TRBV7-2 and TRBJ2-1, is GAGVSQSPSNKVTEKGKDVELRCDPISGHTALYWYRQSLGQGLEFLIYFQGNSAPDKSGLPSDRFSAERTGGSVSTLTIQRTQQEDSAVYLCASSYSGSSYNEQFFGPGTRLTVL.

V and J are TRBV6-5 and TRBJ2-7; 11 nucleotides align to TRBD2. The CDR3 spans 15 residues. V lost 5 bases to trimming and J lost 2 bases; unmatched junction nucleotides: 5. The germline V gene has CDR1 MNHEY and CDR2 SVGAGI. CDR3 sequence (DNA): TGTGCCAGCAGTCCCTTTAGCGGGAGGGCCTACGAGCAGTACTTC. It codes for CASSPFSGRAYEQYF.

This rearrangement joins TRBV5-5 to TRBJ1-1; D is uncertain. The ends were cut back, 0 bases at V and 5 bases at J, with 8 bases in the middle. The germline V gene encodes CDR1 SGHKS and CDR2 YYEKEE (reference sequence). CDR3 length: 13 residues. The DNA of the CDR3 is TGTGCCAGCAGCTTGGCCGGGGAGACTGAAGCTTTCTTT. This gives the protein CASSLAGETEAFF.

The CDR3 spells CASKTDPLGSTQYF. The CDR3 DNA reads as TGTGCTTCTAAGACGGACCCTCTAGGGAGTACGCAGTATTTT. J is TRBJ2-3 and V is TRBV2; weak D call: TRBD2 (5 bases). CDR3 size: 14 residues. Germline CDR1 reads SNHLY; CDR2 reads FYNNEI.

In the case of this clone: The CDR3 ends on some other residue instead of the conserved phenylalanine or tryptophan, so this is likely a read error. The chain couples TRBV7-9 to TRBJ1-1, with 7 bases fitting TRBD1. The CDR3 has 14 residues. Germline V gene lookup returns CDR1 SEHNR and CDR2 FQNEAQ (reference sequence). The V gene end was trimmed by 6 bases and the J gene end by 3 bases; junction bases not matched to a gene: 7. CDR3 in amino acids: CASRPRQGDTEAFL. As DNA, the CDR3 is TGTGCCAGCAGACCTAGACAGGGAGACACTGAAGCTTTCTTG.

The chain has TRBV19 and TRBJ1-5, with 9 nucleotides matching TRBD1. The CDR3 totals 15 residues. Trimming cost V 5 bases and J 1 base; bases outside gene matches: 3. Germline V gene sequence: CDR1 LNHDA, CDR2 SQIVND (reference sequence). For the CDR3, the DNA is TGTGCCAGTAGTGGCGGACAGGGGAGCAATCAGCCCCAGCATTTT. Translating gives CASSGGQGSNQPQHF.

The rearrangement joins TRBV15 to TRBJ2-7; no definite D call. CDR3 length: 12 amino acids. Trimming pared 0 bases from V and 7 bases from J, leaving 7 bases between. Germline lookup yields CDR1 LNHNV and CDR2 YYDKDF (reference sequence). The CDR3 sequence is CATSRDSGEQYF. In DNA, the CDR3 is TGTGCCACCAGCAGAGATTCAGGAGAGCAGTACTTC.

The CDR3 sequence is CASTSGGAYNEQFF. In DNA, the CDR3 is TGTGCCAGCACTAGCGGGGGCGCCTACAATGAGCAGTTCTTC. J is TRBJ2-1 and V is TRBV11-1, with 10 bases that match TRBD2. J lost 2 bases, V lost 7 bases, and 2 bases had no gene match. This CDR3 comprises 14 residues. Germline V gene sequence: CDR1 SGHAT, CDR2 FQDESV (reference sequence).

The chain links TRBV5-8 to TRBJ1-2; 9 nucleotides align to TRBD1. This CDR3 has 14 residues. V was clipped by 2 bases and J by 2 bases; unmatched bases: 1. The germline V gene encodes CDR1 SGHTS and CDR2 YDEGEE. CDR3 DNA sequence: TGTGCCAGCAGCTTCGGGACAGGGAACTATGGCTACACCTTC. Its protein product is CASSFGTGNYGYTF. The variable domain in full, completed from reference TRBV5-8 and TRBJ1-2, reads EAGVTQSPTHLIKTRGQQATLRCSPISGHTSVYWYQQALGLGLQFLLWYDEGEERNRGNFPPRFSGRQFPNYSSELNVNALELEDSALYLCASSFGTGNYGYTFGSGTRLTVV.

The rearrangement links TRBV19 to TRBJ1-5; D call uncertain. Trimming took off 1 base at V and 9 bases at J, with 7 bases between the two ends. The CDR3 contains 12 residues. CDR1 is LNHDA and CDR2 is SQIVND in the germline V gene (reference sequence). The CDR3 DNA reads as TGTGCCAGTAGTATAGCAGATCTGCCCCAGCATTTT. Its translation: CASSIADLPQHF.

A few counts support this clone. V usage is TRBV6-5 and J usage is TRBJ1-1; no definite D call. This CDR3 is built from 12 residues. The germline V and J ends were trimmed by 5 bases and 6 bases, with 10 bases remaining between them. Germline CDR1 is MNHEY and CDR2 is SVGAGI. The CDR3 spells CASSPGSPEAFF. The CDR3 DNA reads TGTGCCAGCAGTCCCGGGTCTCCTGAAGCTTTCTTT.

This clone came up a few times. At the DNA level, this CDR3 is encoded by other sequences in the same sample as well. The chain has TRBV6-6 and TRBJ1-1, with D possibly matching TRBD1 (6 bases). Germline-derived CDR1 and CDR2 are MNHNY and SVGAGI (reference sequence). The CDR3 has 13 residues. V was pared by 0 bases and J by 4 bases, with 6 bases between. The CDR3 spells CASSYSGGTEAFF. For the CDR3, the DNA is TGTGCCAGCAGTTACTCAGGGGGCACTGAAGCTTTCTTT.

DNA for the CDR3: TGTGCCAGCAGCGACCGGACAGGGGGCTTAGAGACCCAGTACTTC. Translation: CASSDRTGGLETQYF. This chain joins TRBV11-2 and TRBJ2-5, with 11 bases aligning to TRBD1. The CDR3 is 15 amino acids. Germline assignment: CDR1 SGHAT and CDR2 FQNNGV. The ends lost 5 bases at V and 4 bases at J; junction bases unmatched: 6.

The chain carries TRBV19 and TRBJ1-2; D unresolved. CDR3 size: 13 residues. Germline loops: CDR1 LNHDA, CDR2 SQIVND (reference sequence). Trimming stripped 5 bases from V and 7 bases from J, with 14 bases between. The CDR3: CASSDTRRAGYTF. The DNA of the CDR3 is TGTGCCAGTAGTGATACCCGGCGGGCTGGCTACACCTTC.

The chain links TRBV29-1 to TRBJ2-2, with a weak D call TRBD1 (6 bases). The CDR3 runs 16 residues. The germline V gene encodes CDR1 SQVTM and CDR2 ANQGSEA. V was pared by 2 bases and J by 4 bases, with 17 bases between. CDR3 protein: CSVENRVWCGTGELFF. The DNA for the CDR3 is TGCAGCGTTGAAAACAGGGTATGGTGTGGCACCGGGGAGCTGTTTTTT.

This clone was seen once. The chain uses TRBV6-5 and TRBJ1-2, with a tentative D call TRBD1 (5 bases). In germline, CDR1 is MNHEY, CDR2 SVGAGI. This CDR3 spans 13 amino acids. Trimming pared 7 bases from V and 4 bases from J, leaving 13 bases between. The CDR3 protein is CASTLGGRYGYTF. The CDR3 DNA follows: TGTGCCAGCACCTTGGGGGGACGCTATGGCTACACCTTC.

V and J are TRBV30 and TRBJ1-1, with 10 bases matching TRBD1. Germline assignment: CDR1 GTSNPN and CDR2 SVGIG (reference sequence). V trimming: 2 bases; J trimming: 3 bases; junction bases outside the gene matches: 6. This CDR3 contains 15 residues. The CDR3 reads CAWSRGQGSDTEAFF. The DNA of the CDR3 is TGTGCCTGGAGTAGGGGACAGGGGTCGGACACTGAAGCTTTCTTT.

The chain combines TRBV6-5 with TRBJ2-2, with a possible D match to TRBD2 (6 bases). This CDR3 region has 15 residues. Germline CDR1 and CDR2: MNHEY and SVGAGI. V was shortened by 10 bases and J by 0 bases, with 15 bases between the two germline ends. For the CDR3, the DNA is TGTGCCACCCCCACCGGGAGTACGAACACCGGGGAGCTGTTTTTT. This codes for CATPTGSTNTGELFF.

The V and J genes are TRBV6-1 and TRBJ2-6; D is unresolved. Germline-derived CDR1 and CDR2 are MNHNS and SASEGT. The CDR3 runs to 13 residues. The V gene lost 6 bases and the J gene lost 0 bases, with 3 bases spanning the gap. Here the CDR3 DNA reads TGTGCCAGCAGAGCCTCTGGGGCCAACGTCCTGACTTTC. This encodes CASRASGANVLTF.

V is TRBV27 and J is TRBJ2-5; no clear D. Germline lookup yields CDR1 MNHEY and CDR2 SMNVEV (reference sequence). There are 13 residues in the CDR3. V dropped 0 bases and J dropped 3 bases, with 5 bases sitting between them. The CDR3 is CASSLSIEETQYF. CDR3 sequence (DNA): TGTGCCAGCAGTTTATCGATAGAAGAGACCCAGTACTTC.

This clone was found a few times. The chain is built from TRBV2 and TRBJ1-5, with 7 nucleotides matching TRBD1. CDR3 length: 13 residues. Germline V gene data show CDR1 as SNHLY and CDR2 as FYNNEI. V shed 5 bases and J 5 bases; nucleotides not matched to a gene: 3. CDR3 in amino acids: CASSRQGDQPQHF. In nucleotides, the CDR3 is TGTGCCAGCAGTCGTCAGGGGGATCAGCCCCAGCATTTT.

V usage is TRBV7-8 and J usage is TRBJ2-5; TRBD1 matches 7 bases. The CDR3 has 14 amino acids. With 7 bases clipped from V and 2 bases from J, the junction kept 7 bases outside the gene matches. From germline, CDR1 is SGHVS and CDR2 FQNEAQ. The CDR3 DNA sequence: TGTGCCAGCAACTTTGGACAGGTTCAAGAGACCCAGTACTTC. As protein: CASNFGQVQETQYF.

V is TRBV6-5 and J is TRBJ2-5; 7 nucleotides agree with TRBD2. Germline loops: CDR1 MNHEY, CDR2 SVGAGI. V shed 4 bases and J 2 bases; nucleotides not matched to a gene: 7. The CDR3 spans 15 residues. The CDR3 sequence: CASSSSGTIQETQYF. The CDR3 DNA reads as TGTGCCAGCAGTTCATCCGGGACTATACAAGAGACCCAGTACTTC.

The rearrangement links TRBV9 to TRBJ1-2; 7 bases line up with TRBD1. V shed 0 bases and J 3 bases; nucleotides not matched to a gene: 8. The CDR3 is 16 residues long. Per the germline V gene, CDR1 is SGDLS and CDR2 is YYNGEE. For the CDR3, the DNA is TGTGCCAGCAGCGTAGGAGGGGGTCAGGGGGACTATGGCTACACCTTC. Amino acids: CASSVGGGQGDYGYTF.

About this clone: The junction and the germline gene differ at one end; a read error may be behind it. The chain couples TRBV7-9 to TRBJ2-7; tentatively, D is TRBD1 (5 bases). CDR3 length: 17 residues. From germline, CDR1 is SEHNR and CDR2 FQNEAQ (reference sequence). CDR3 region: CVSSSPPSTVSFYEQYF. CDR3 nucleotides: TGTGTCAGCAGCTCACCCCCCTCGACAGTCTCTTTTTACGAGCAGTACTTC.

This clone came up once. The chain has TRBV10-1 and TRBJ1-2, with 8 bases that match TRBD1. Germline CDR1 is WNHNN and CDR2 is SYGVQD (reference sequence). V lost 6 bases and J lost 2; bases outside the gene matches: 8. The CDR3 has 15 amino acids. The CDR3 is CASSVDREGNYGYTF. The CDR3 nucleotides are TGCGCCAGCAGCGTGGACAGGGAAGGAAACTATGGCTACACCTTC.

The J gene is TRBJ2-7, the V gene TRBV6-6, with TRBD2 identical over 13 bases. Germline V gene data show CDR1 as MNHNY and CDR2 as SVGAGI (reference sequence). The CDR3 spans 16 residues. With 5 bases clipped from V and 1 base from J, the junction kept 5 bases outside the gene matches. CDR3 sequence: CASSQLTSGGSYEQYF. CDR3 bases: TGTGCCAGCAGTCAGCTGACTAGCGGGGGGTCCTACGAGCAGTACTTC.